This record concerns one TCR beta chain sequence. Antigen specificity is unknown. The record originates from a study of cytomegalovirus exposure and HLA in healthy donors. The wider study: Falling in the Caucasian-associated ancestry cluster were roughly 86% of about 400 genotyped donors. General study results and limits: Immune exposure information available was restricted to CMV serostatus.

PCR primers comprised 60 Vbeta and 13 Jbeta primers. The table came from immunoSEQ multiplex PCR; TCRdb's copy has only in-frame clones and leaves some out. Altogether 150,000 to 200,000 clones are present, approximately 71% being singletons, with the ten largest covering about 1.6%. CDR1 and CDR2 (germline): SGHTS, YDEGEE. The CDR3 is 16 residues long. The V and J ends lost 5 bases and 2 bases, in that order; junction bases with no gene match: 10. Sequenced: PBMCs. The receptor was derived from a girl between 5 and 17 years old in good health and CMV-seronegative. V gene TRBV5-8 combines with J gene TRBJ2-1; TRBD2 aligns across 7 bases. CDR3 residues: CASSPGWGRAYNEQFF. Here the CDR3 DNA reads TGTGCCAGCAGTCCGGGGTGGGGGAGGGCCTACAATGAGCAGTTCTTC.